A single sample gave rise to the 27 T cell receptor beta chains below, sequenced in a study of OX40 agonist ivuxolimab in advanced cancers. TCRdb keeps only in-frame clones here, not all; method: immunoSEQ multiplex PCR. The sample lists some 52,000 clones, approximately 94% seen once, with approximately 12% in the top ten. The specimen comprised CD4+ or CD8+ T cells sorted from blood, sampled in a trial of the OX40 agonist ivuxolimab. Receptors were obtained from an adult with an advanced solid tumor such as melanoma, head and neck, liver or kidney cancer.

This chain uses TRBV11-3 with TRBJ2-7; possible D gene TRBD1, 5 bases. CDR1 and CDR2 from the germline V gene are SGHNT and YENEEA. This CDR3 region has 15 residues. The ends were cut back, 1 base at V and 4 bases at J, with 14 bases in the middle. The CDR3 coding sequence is TGTGCCAGCAGCTTAGTCTCCCCAGGGATATACGAGCAGTACTTC. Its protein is CASSLVSPGIYEQYF.

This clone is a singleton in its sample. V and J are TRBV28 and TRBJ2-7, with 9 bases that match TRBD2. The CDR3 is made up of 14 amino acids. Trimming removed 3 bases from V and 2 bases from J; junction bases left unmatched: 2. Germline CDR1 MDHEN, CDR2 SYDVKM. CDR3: CASSLAGGAYEQYF. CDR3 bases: TGTGCCAGCAGTTTGGCGGGAGGGGCCTACGAGCAGTACTTC.

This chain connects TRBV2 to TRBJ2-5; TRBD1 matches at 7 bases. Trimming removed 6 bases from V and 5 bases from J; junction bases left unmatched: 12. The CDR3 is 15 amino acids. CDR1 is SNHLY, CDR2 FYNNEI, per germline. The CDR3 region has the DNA TGTGCCAGCAGCCTCCTTGGGGACAGTTGGGAGACCCAGTACTTC. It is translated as CASSLLGDSWETQYF.

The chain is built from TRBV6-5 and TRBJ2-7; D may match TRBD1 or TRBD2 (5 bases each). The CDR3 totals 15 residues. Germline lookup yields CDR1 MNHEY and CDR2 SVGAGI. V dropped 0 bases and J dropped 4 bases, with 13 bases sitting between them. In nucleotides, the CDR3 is TGTGCCAGCAGTTACTCGGGGGTCATCGGTTACGAGCAGTACTTC. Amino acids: CASSYSGVIGYEQYF.

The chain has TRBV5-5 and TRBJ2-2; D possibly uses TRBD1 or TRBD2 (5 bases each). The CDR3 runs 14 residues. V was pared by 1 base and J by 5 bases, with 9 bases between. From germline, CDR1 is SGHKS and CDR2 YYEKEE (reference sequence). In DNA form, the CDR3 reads TGTGCCAGCAGCTTGTCTGGGGGTACCGGGGAGCTGTTTTTT. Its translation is CASSLSGGTGELFF.

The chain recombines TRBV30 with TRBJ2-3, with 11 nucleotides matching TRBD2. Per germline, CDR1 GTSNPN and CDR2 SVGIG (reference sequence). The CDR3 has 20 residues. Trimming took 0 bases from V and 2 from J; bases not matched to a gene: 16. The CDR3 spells CAWSVLLAGGPFQPTDTQYF. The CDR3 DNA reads TGTGCCTGGAGTGTACTCCTAGCGGGAGGCCCGTTTCAGCCCACAGATACGCAGTATTTT. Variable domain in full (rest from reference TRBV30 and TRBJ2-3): SQTIHQWPATLVQPVGSPLSLECTVEGTSNPNLYWYRQAAGRGLQLLFYSVGIGQISSEVPQNLSASRPQDRQFILSSKKLLLSDSGFYLCAWSVLLAGGPFQPTDTQYFGPGTRLTVL.

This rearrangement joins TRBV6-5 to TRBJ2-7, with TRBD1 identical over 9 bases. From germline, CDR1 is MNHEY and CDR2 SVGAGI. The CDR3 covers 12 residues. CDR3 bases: TGTGCAGCCGGGACAGGGATCAACGAGCAGTACTTC. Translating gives CAAGTGINEQYF.

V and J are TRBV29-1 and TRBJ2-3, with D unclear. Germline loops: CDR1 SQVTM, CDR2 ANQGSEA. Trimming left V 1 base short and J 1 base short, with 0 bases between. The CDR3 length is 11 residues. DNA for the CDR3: TGCAGCGTTGAAGGCACAGATACGCAGTATTTT. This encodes CSVEGTDTQYF.

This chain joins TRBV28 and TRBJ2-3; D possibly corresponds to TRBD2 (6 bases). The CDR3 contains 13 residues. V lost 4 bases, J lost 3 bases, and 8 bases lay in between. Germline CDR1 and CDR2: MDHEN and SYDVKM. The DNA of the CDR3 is TGTGCCAGCAGTTCGCTAGCGACAGATACGCAGTATTTT. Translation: CASSSLATDTQYF.

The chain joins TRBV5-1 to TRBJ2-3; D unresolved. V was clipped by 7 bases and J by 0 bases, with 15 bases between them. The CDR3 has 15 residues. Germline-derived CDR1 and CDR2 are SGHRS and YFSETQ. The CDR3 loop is CASGLGGASTDTQYF. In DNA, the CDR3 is TGCGCCAGCGGCCTGGGCGGAGCTAGCACAGATACGCAGTATTTT.

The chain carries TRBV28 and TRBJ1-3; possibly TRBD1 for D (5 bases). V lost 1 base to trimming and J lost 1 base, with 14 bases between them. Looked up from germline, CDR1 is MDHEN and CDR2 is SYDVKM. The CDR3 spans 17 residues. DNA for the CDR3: TGTGCCAGCAGTTTATCCGGGGCAGGGAGGTCTGGAAACACCATATATTTT. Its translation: CASSLSGAGRSGNTIYF.

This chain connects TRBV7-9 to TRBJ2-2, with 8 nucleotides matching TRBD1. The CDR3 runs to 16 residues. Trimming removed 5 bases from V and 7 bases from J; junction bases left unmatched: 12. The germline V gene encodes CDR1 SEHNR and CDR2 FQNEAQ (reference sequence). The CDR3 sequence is CASSREAGGGDGELFF. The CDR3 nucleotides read TGTGCCAGCAGCCGAGAGGCAGGGGGCGGAGACGGGGAGCTGTTTTTT.

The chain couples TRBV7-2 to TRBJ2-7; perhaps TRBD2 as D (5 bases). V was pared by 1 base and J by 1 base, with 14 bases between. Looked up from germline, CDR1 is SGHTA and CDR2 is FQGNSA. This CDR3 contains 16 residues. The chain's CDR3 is CASSLDSGVGSYEQYF. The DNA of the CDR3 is TGTGCCAGCAGCTTAGACTCCGGGGTGGGGTCCTACGAGCAGTACTTC.

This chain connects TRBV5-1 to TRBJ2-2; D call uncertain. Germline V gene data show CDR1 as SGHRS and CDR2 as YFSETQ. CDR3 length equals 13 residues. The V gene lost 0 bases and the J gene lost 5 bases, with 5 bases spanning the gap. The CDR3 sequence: CASSLDGTGELFF. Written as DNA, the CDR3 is TGCGCCAGCAGCTTGGACGGAACCGGGGAGCTGTTTTTT.

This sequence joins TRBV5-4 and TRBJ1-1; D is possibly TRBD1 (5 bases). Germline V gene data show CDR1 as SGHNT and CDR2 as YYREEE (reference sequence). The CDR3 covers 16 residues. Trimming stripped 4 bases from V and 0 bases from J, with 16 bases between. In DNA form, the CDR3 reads TGTGCCAGCAGCCAACCCGGGACGCCTATGAACACTGAAGCTTTCTTT. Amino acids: CASSQPGTPMNTEAFF. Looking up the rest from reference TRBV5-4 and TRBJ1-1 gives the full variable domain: ETGVTQSPTHLIKTRGQQVTLRCSSQSGHNTVSWYQQALGQGPQFIFQYYREEENGRGNFPPRFSGLQFPNYSSELNVNALELDDSALYLCASSQPGTPMNTEAFFGQGTRLTVV.

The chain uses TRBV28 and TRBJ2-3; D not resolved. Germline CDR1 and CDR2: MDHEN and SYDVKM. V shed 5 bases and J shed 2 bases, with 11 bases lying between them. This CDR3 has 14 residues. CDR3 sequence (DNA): TGTGCCAGCAGTCCTACAAGGACCACAGATACGCAGTATTTT. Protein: CASSPTRTTDTQYF.

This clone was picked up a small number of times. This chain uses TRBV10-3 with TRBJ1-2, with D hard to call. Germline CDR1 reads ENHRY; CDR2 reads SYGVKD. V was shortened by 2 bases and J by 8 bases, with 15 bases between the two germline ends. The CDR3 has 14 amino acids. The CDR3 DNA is TGTGCCATCAGTGAGGGATCCGACGGGAGCGGCTACACCTTC. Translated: CAISEGSDGSGYTF.

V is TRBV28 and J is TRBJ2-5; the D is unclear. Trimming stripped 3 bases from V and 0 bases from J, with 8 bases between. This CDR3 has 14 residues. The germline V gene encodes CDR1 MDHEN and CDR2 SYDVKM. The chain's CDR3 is CASSLPRDQETQYF. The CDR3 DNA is TGTGCCAGCAGTTTGCCTAGGGACCAAGAGACCCAGTACTTC.

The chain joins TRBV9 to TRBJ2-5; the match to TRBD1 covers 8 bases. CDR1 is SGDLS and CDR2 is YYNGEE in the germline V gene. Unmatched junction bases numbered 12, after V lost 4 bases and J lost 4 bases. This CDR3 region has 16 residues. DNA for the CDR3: TGTGCCAGCAGCCCTAGGGGCCAGGGGGCGGGAGAGACCCAGTACTTC. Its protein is CASSPRGQGAGETQYF.

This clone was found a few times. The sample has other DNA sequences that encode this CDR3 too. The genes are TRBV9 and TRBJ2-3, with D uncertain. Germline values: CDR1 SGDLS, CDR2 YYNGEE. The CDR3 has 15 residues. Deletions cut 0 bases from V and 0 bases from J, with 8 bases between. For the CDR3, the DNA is TGTGCCAGCAGCGTAGGAGGCTACAGCACAGATACGCAGTATTTT. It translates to CASSVGGYSTDTQYF. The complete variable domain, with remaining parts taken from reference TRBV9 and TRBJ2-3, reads DSGVTQTPKHLITATGQRVTLRCSPRSGDLSVYWYQQSLDQGLQFLIQYYNGEERAKGNILERFSAQQFPDLHSELNLSSLELGDSALYFCASSVGGYSTDTQYFGPGTRLTVL.

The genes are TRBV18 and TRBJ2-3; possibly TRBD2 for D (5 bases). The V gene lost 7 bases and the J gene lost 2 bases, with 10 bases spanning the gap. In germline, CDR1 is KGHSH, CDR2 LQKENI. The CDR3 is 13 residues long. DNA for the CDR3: TGTGCCAGCTGGGCGGGTTTCACAGATACGCAGTATTTT. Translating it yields CASWAGFTDTQYF.

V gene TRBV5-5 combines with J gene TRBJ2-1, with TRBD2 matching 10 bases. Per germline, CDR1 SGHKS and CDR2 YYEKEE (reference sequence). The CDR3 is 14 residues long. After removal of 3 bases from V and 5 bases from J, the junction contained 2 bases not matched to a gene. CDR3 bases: TGTGCCAGCAGCTCGGGACTAGCGAACAATGAGCAGTTCTTC. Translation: CASSSGLANNEQFF. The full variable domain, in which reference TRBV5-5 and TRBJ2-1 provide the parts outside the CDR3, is DAGVTQSPTHLIKTRGQQVTLRCSPISGHKSVSWYQQVLGQGPQFIFQYYEKEERGRGNFPDRFSARQFPNYSSELNVNALLLGDSALYLCASSSGLANNEQFFGPGTRLTVL.

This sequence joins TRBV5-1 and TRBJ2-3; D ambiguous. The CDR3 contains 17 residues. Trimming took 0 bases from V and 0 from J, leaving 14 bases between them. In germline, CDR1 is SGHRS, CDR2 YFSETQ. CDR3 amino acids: CASSLEWLSSSTDTQYF. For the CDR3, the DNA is TGCGCCAGCAGCTTGGAATGGCTGTCCTCTAGCACAGATACGCAGTATTTT.

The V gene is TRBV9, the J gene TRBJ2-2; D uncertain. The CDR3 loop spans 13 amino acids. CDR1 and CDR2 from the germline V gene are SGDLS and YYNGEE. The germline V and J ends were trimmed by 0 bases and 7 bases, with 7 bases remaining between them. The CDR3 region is CASSVGFSGELFF. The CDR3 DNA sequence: TGTGCCAGCAGCGTAGGGTTCAGCGGGGAGCTGTTTTTT.

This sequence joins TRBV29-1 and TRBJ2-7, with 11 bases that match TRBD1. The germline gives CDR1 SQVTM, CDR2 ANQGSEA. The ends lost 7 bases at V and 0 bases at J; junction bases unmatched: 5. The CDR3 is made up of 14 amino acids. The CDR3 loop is CSAQGTGGSYEQYF. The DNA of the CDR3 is TGCAGCGCCCAGGGGACAGGGGGCTCCTACGAGCAGTACTTC.

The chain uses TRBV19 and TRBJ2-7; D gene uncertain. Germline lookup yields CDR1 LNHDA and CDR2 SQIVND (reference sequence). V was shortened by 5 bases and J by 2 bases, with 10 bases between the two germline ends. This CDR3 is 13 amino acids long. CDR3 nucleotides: TGTGCCAGTAGTCTGTCCACCGCCTACGAGCAGTACTTC. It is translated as CASSLSTAYEQYF.

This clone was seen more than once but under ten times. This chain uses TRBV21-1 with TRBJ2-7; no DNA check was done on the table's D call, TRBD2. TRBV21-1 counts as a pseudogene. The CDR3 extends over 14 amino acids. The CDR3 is CASSPHPGESEQYF. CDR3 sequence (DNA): TGTGCCAGCAGCCCACATCCGGGGGAGAGCGAGCAGTACTTC.